Included here is one TCR beta chain sequence, with context. This clone was seen more than once but under ten times. Its target antigen remains unknown. No qualities accompany the bases; no much larger clone lies one base away. Germline trimming: 1 base from V, 3 bases from J; junction bases outside gene matches: 12. Reading the germline V gene (reference sequence) gives CDR1 DFQATT and CDR2 SNEGSKA. The CDR3, cysteine through phenylalanine, is 16 amino acids long. Only CDR3 DNA remains: 48 bases, in frame from the first base. The receptor library was made with PCR. These reads were obtained on an Illumina HiSeq 4000. The TCR beta-chain CDR3 region of each patient was profiled by high-throughput sequencing. The authors' pipeline ran thus. A classifier to discriminate distant-metastatic papillary thyroid cancer patients was built from CDR3 differences across clinicopathological groups. The Shannon index was used to measure repertoire diversity, and the Morisita-Horn index was used to measure how similar tumor and blood repertoires were. TCRdb cleaned the public reads at Q25 with fastp, built clones with MiXCR and kept in-frame beta chains. These V and J calls originate from TCRdb's pipeline instead of the authors' own analysis. This sample gives roughly 39,000 clones in total; around half of them show up just once. The ten largest clones take up roughly a quarter of the sample.

The data are from a study of metastatic and nonmetastatic thyroid tumors (dated by TCRdb to about 2020). For the wider study: Repertoires were compared across peripheral blood and tumor or nodule tissue samples from malignant and benign thyroid patients.

What the study reported, not specific to this receptor: In both blood and tumor samples, TCR beta diversity was reported to be significantly higher in malignant tumors than in benign nodules.

No treatment had been received by any patient before thyroid surgery. Using T-cell receptor beta sequencing, the study looked back at clinical samples from patients collected from about 2011 to 2018. This clonotype was obtained from a male donor with papillary thyroid cancer or a benign thyroid nodule (not recorded which). Some clones in this sample may be carry-over from other donors' samples. Specimen: tumor tissue. The chain employs TRBV20-1 and TRBJ2-7; 7 middle bases align to TRBD2. At the DNA level, the sequence is TGCAGTGCTAGAGCGCTTGGTAGCGGGTCCCTCTACGAGCAGTACTTC. Its protein is CSARALGSGSLYEQYF.